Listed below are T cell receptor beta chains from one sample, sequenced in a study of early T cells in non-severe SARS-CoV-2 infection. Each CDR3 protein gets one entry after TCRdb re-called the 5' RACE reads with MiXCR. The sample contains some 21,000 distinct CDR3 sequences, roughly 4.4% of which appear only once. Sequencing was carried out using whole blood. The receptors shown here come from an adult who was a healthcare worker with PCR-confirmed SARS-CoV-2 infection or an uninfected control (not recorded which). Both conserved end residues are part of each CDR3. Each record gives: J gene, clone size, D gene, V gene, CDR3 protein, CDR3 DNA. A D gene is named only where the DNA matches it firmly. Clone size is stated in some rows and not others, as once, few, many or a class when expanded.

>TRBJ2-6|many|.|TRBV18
CASSLASGANVLTF
TGTGCCAGCTCATTGGCCTCTGGGGCCAACGTCCTGACTTTC
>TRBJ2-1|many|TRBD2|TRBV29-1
CSVTPSGGHNEQFF
TGCAGCGTTACTCCTAGCGGGGGGCACAATGAGCAGTTCTTC
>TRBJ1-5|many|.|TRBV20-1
CSAGSFYSNQPQHF
TGCAGTGCCGGCTCGTTTTATAGCAATCAGCCCCAGCATTTT
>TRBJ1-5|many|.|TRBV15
CATSRDMNQPQHF
TGTGCCACCAGCAGAGATATGAATCAGCCCCAGCATTTT
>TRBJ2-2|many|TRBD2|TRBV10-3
CAIQESLAGGTGELFF
TGTGCCATTCAAGAATCCCTAGCGGGGGGCACCGGGGAGCTGTTTTTT
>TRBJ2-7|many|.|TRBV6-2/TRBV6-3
CASTSSHEQYF
TGTGCCAGCACCTCGTCCCACGAGCAGTACTTC
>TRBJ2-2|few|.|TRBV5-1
CASSLDALGGQTNTGELFF
TGCGCCAGCAGCTTGGATGCGTTGGGTGGTCAGACGAACACCGGGGAGCTGTTTTTT
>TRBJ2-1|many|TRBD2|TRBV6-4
CASSDPTSGGPNSYNEQFF
TGTGCCAGCAGTGACCCGACTAGCGGGGGGCCAAACTCCTACAATGAGCAGTTCTTC
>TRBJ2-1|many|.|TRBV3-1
CASSQDWGRRIYEQFF
TGTGCCAGCAGCCAAGATTGGGGACGGCGGATCTATGAGCAGTTCTTC
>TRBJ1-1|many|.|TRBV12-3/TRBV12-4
CASRMDGSEAFF
TGTGCCAGCAGGATGGACGGATCTGAAGCTTTCTTT
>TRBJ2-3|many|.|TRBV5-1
CASRTDSTDTQYF
TGCGCCAGCCGAACAGACAGCACAGATACGCAGTATTTT
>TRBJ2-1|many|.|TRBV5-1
CASSLGLEWGNEQFF
TGCGCCAGCAGCTTGGGACTAGAATGGGGCAATGAGCAGTTCTTC
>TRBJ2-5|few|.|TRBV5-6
CASSFGTLKETQYF
TGTGCCAGCAGCTTCGGGACTCTTAAAGAGACCCAGTACTTC
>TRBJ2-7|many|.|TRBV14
CASSQETVGYEQYF
TGTGCCAGCAGCCAAGAGACAGTAGGCTACGAGCAGTACTTC
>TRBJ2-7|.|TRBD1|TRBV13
CAGSLGDRAYEQYF
TGTGCCGGCAGCTTAGGGGACAGGGCCTACGAGCAGTACTTC
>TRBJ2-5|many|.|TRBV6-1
CASSEDLRTQETQYF
TGTGCCAGCAGTGAAGACCTTCGTACCCAAGAGACCCAGTACTTC
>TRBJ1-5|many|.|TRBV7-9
CASSQGLPNQPQHF
TGTGCCAGCAGCCAGGGGCTCCCCAATCAGCCCCAGCATTTT
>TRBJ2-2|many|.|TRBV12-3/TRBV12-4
CASSFSETGELFF
TGTGCCAGCAGTTTCTCGGAGACCGGGGAGCTGTTTTTT
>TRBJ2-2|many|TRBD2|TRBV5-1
CASSFTGTSQRELFF
TGCGCCAGCAGCTTTACCGGGACTAGTCAACGGGAGCTGTTTTTT
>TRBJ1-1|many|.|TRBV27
CASSLRAPMGSEAFF
TGTGCCAGCAGTCTCCGGGCCCCTATGGGGTCTGAAGCTTTCTTT
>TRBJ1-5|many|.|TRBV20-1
CSARSGVRSTDQPQHF
TGCAGTGCTAGGAGCGGGGTAAGGAGTACGGATCAGCCCCAGCATTTT
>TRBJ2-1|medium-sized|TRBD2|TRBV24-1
CATSDSGQTSGGYNEQFF
TGTGCCACCAGTGATTCCGGCCAGACTAGCGGGGGCTACAATGAGCAGTTCTTC
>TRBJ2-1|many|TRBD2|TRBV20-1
CSASNGGRGYNEQFF
TGCAGTGCTAGTAATGGCGGGAGAGGCTACAATGAGCAGTTCTTC
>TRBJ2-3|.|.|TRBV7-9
CASSLAGQNTDTQYF
TGTGCCAGCAGCTTAGCGGGCCAGAACACAGATACGCAGTATTTT
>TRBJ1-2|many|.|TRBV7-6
CASSRAGNFNYGYTF
TGTGCCAGCAGCCGGGCAGGGAACTTTAACTATGGCTACACCTTC
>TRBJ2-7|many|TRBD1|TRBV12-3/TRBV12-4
CASKPGQGSYEQYF
TGTGCCAGCAAACCGGGACAGGGGTCCTACGAGCAGTACTTC